These 29 T cell receptor beta chains came from one sample sequenced in a study of neoadjuvant anti-PD-1 for oral cavity cancer (TCRdb year 2021). To prepare the library, the immunoSEQ multiplex PCR assay was applied. The source is immuneACCESS, and TCRdb retained only in-frame sequences with V and J called. Part of the clones is not carried over; for the studies checked, unresolved V genes explain less than half of this, and the remainder is unexplained. The table for this sample lists thousands of clones; 55% to 70% of them were counted only once. The top ten clones comprise roughly 3% of the sample. The time point label on this specimen signifies: after neoadjuvant nivolumab, at surgical resection. The sequencing used PBMCs, collected after nivolumab (anti-PD-1) treatment. Every receptor here comes from a person aged 40 to 85 with oral cavity squamous cell carcinoma.

This chain joins TRBV9 and TRBJ2-7; no definite D call. Germline CDR1 and CDR2: SGDLS and YYNGEE. Trimming removed 0 bases from V and 3 bases from J, with 7 bases in between. The CDR3 is made up of 13 amino acids. In nucleotides, the CDR3 is TGTGCCAGCAGCGTAGAAGGTCACTACGAGCAGTACTTC. Residues: CASSVEGHYEQYF.

This clone was observed a handful of times. The chain recombines TRBV11-1 with TRBJ2-3; TRBD1 aligns across 11 bases. Trimming at V came to 5 bases and at J to 1 base, leaving 11 bases not matched to a gene. CDR1 is SGHAT, CDR2 FQDESV, per germline (reference sequence). The CDR3 contains 18 residues. CDR3 nucleotide sequence: TGTGCCAGCAGCCTAGATGGACAGGGGGCTTATGGCACAGATACGCAGTATTTT. Protein product: CASSLDGQGAYGTDTQYF.

The chain joins TRBV9 to TRBJ1-2; D is unclear. Trimming shortened V by 4 bases and J by 4 bases, and 8 bases separated the two germline ends. The CDR3 sequence is 12 residues long. CDR1 is SGDLS and CDR2 is YYNGEE in the germline V gene. CDR3 protein: CASSRIPYGYTF. The CDR3 nucleotides read TGTGCCAGCAGCCGTATCCCCTATGGCTACACCTTC.

This clone was seen a few times. V is TRBV19 and J is TRBJ1-1; D unclear. The CDR3 contains 14 residues. Trimming cost V 3 bases and J 3 bases, with 11 bases left between them. CDR1 is LNHDA, CDR2 SQIVND, per germline (reference sequence). CDR3 in DNA: TGTGCCAGTAGTATTCGGTATGGGGACACTGAAGCTTTCTTT. It is translated as CASSIRYGDTEAFF.

J is TRBJ2-5 and V is TRBV5-6; either TRBD1 or TRBD2 may fit D (6 bases each). The CDR3 contains 14 residues. The V gene's germline CDR1 is SGHDT and CDR2 YYEEEE. The V end was cut by 4 bases, the J end by 4 bases, with 14 bases between. The CDR3 is CASSRGGAGETQYF. The CDR3 bases are TGTGCCAGCAGCCGAGGGGGAGCGGGAGAGACCCAGTACTTC.

The chain couples TRBV30 to TRBJ2-7; no firm D call. CDR1 is GTSNPN, CDR2 SVGIG, per germline (reference sequence). V dropped 0 bases and J dropped 2 bases, with 8 bases sitting between them. The CDR3 sequence is 13 residues long. CDR3: CAWSVRATYEQYF. CDR3 DNA sequence: TGTGCCTGGAGTGTACGGGCCACCTACGAGCAGTACTTC.

The rearrangement joins TRBV29-1 to TRBJ2-7, with a possible D match to TRBD2 (5 bases). Trimming cost V 4 bases and J 6 bases, with 13 bases left between them. Germline V lookup: CDR1 SQVTM, CDR2 ANQGSEA. This CDR3 contains 12 residues. The CDR3: CSVGEGAGEQYF. CDR3 bases: TGCAGCGTTGGCGAGGGAGCCGGCGAGCAGTACTTC.

The rearrangement uses TRBV28 and TRBJ2-3; 7 bases are shared with TRBD2. CDR1 and CDR2 (germline): MDHEN, SYDVKM. V dropped 7 bases and J dropped 6; count of bases not matched to a gene: 16. This CDR3 contains 16 residues. In DNA, the CDR3 is TGTGCCAGCACGGCGGGGGAGAATCCCACTACTGATACGCAGTATTTT. Translated, it gives CASTAGENPTTDTQYF.

The rearrangement uses TRBV2 and TRBJ1-1, with D hard to call. The V end lost 3 bases, the J end lost 1 base, and 12 bases lay between the germline ends. Germline CDR1 reads SNHLY; CDR2 reads FYNNEI. The CDR3 has 15 residues. The CDR3 here is CASSDQRAPNTEAFF. As DNA, the CDR3 is TGTGCCAGCAGTGATCAGAGGGCACCGAACACTGAAGCTTTCTTT.

This clone has a handful of counts. The chain recombines TRBV28 with TRBJ1-1; no clear D. From germline, CDR1 is MDHEN and CDR2 SYDVKM. V was trimmed by 5 bases and J by 3 bases, leaving 19 bases between them. CDR3 length: 16 residues. The CDR3 protein is CASSPPRAHWDTEAFF. CDR3 in DNA: TGTGCCAGCAGTCCCCCTCGGGCCCACTGGGACACTGAAGCTTTCTTT.

The gene calls are TRBV6-6 and TRBJ2-7; TRBD1 might be the D (6 bases). The CDR3 length is 15 residues. Germline values: CDR1 MNHNY, CDR2 SVGAGI (reference sequence). Deletions cut 2 bases from V and 2 bases from J, with 13 bases between. CDR3 loop: CASSYAPTGTYEQYF. CDR3 nucleotide sequence: TGTGCCAGCAGTTACGCACCGACAGGAACCTACGAGCAGTACTTC.

V usage is TRBV23-1 and J usage is TRBJ2-5, with TRBD1 identical over 8 bases. TRBV23-1 has ORF status, its function being uncertain. With 7 bases clipped from V and 5 bases from J, the junction kept 9 bases outside the gene matches. The CDR3 runs 14 residues. CDR3 protein: CASIPDRAGETQYF. In nucleotides, the CDR3 is TGCGCCAGCATCCCGGACAGGGCGGGGGAGACCCAGTACTTC.

V and J are TRBV7-9 and TRBJ2-7; D is perhaps TRBD1 or TRBD2 (5 bases each). The CDR3 extends over 16 amino acids. V was cut by 3 bases and J by 6 bases, with 21 bases left in between. Germline V gene lookup returns CDR1 SEHNR and CDR2 FQNEAQ (reference sequence). In DNA form, the CDR3 reads TGTGCCAGCAGCTTCCCCCCCGGGACGAAGACGGGCGAGCAGTACTTC. The encoded protein is CASSFPPGTKTGEQYF. The full variable domain, completed using reference TRBV7-9 and TRBJ2-7, is DTGVSQNPRHKITKRGQNVTFRCDPISEHNRLYWYRQTLGQGPEFLTYFQNEAQLEKSRLLSDRFSAERPKGSFSTLEIQRTEQGDSAMYLCASSFPPGTKTGEQYFGPGTRLTVT.

J is TRBJ2-7 and V is TRBV9; D may be TRBD1 (6 bases). The germline V gene has CDR1 SGDLS and CDR2 YYNGEE. V was shortened by 3 bases and J by 1 base, with 14 bases between the two germline ends. This CDR3 comprises 15 residues. CDR3 amino acids: CASSANDRNSYEQYF. Written as DNA, the CDR3 is TGTGCCAGCAGCGCAAACGACAGGAATTCCTACGAGCAGTACTTC.

V is TRBV5-6 and J is TRBJ2-3; D is perhaps TRBD1 (5 bases). The CDR3 sequence is 16 residues long. Germline values: CDR1 SGHDT, CDR2 YYEEEE. V was clipped by 4 bases and J by 2 bases, with 17 bases between them. CDR3 coding DNA: TGTGCCAGCAGCATCTACTGGACACAGAACACAGATACGCAGTATTTT. Translated, it gives CASSIYWTQNTDTQYF.

This chain joins TRBV11-2 and TRBJ2-3, with D tentatively TRBD1 (5 bases). CDR3 size: 12 residues. Germline CDR1 is SGHAT and CDR2 is FQNNGV. V was trimmed by 10 bases and J by 6 bases, leaving 14 bases between them. The CDR3: CATSQGPDTQYF. In DNA, the CDR3 is TGTGCCACCTCGCAGGGCCCCGATACGCAGTATTTT.

The genes are TRBV30 and TRBJ1-5; 8 bases align to TRBD1. Germline V gene lookup returns CDR1 GTSNPN and CDR2 SVGIG (reference sequence). This CDR3 has 15 residues. After removal of 4 bases from V and 2 bases from J, the junction contained 7 bases not matched to a gene. DNA of the CDR3: TGTGCCTGGAATGGACAGGGTGGGGGCAATCAGCCCCAGCATTTT. Translated: CAWNGQGGGNQPQHF.

The chain carries TRBV2 and TRBJ2-1; TRBD1 is a possible D gene (6 bases). CDR1 is SNHLY, CDR2 FYNNEI, per germline. The germline V and J ends were trimmed by 2 bases and 9 bases, with 11 bases remaining between them. This CDR3 has 13 residues. CDR3 loop: CASSEYRDGEQFF. As DNA, the CDR3 is TGTGCCAGCAGTGAATACAGGGATGGTGAGCAGTTCTTC.

The chain couples TRBV6-5 to TRBJ1-5; D not certain. This CDR3 has 15 residues. Looked up from germline, CDR1 is MNHEY and CDR2 is SVGAGI. V gave up 2 bases and J gave up 3 bases, with 11 bases separating them. CDR3 loop: CASSYGSGNNQPQHF. The CDR3 DNA reads TGTGCCAGCAGTTACGGGTCGGGAAACAATCAGCCCCAGCATTTT.

This sequence joins TRBV5-4 and TRBJ1-6, with D possibly matching TRBD1 (6 bases). Germline loops: CDR1 SGHNT, CDR2 YYREEE (reference sequence). The CDR3 totals 15 residues. V lost 2 bases and J 1 base, leaving 7 bases between the germline ends. The CDR3 is CASSLGGSYNSPLHF. The CDR3 DNA reads as TGTGCCAGCAGCTTAGGGGGTTCCTATAATTCACCCCTCCACTTT.

The V and J genes are TRBV19 and TRBJ1-1; no clear D. V was cut by 5 bases and J by 7 bases, with 11 bases left in between. Germline CDR1 and CDR2: LNHDA and SQIVND (reference sequence). The CDR3 runs to 12 residues. The CDR3 bases are TGTGCCAGTAGTCTCCGAGACGGTGAAGCTTTCTTT. Protein: CASSLRDGEAFF. Looking up the rest from reference TRBV19 and TRBJ1-1 gives the full variable domain: DGGITQSPKYLFRKEGQNVTLSCEQNLNHDAMYWYRQDPGQGLRLIYYSQIVNDFQKGDIAEGYSVSREKKESFPLTVTSAQKNPTAFYLCASSLRDGEAFFGQGTRLTVV.

This chain joins TRBV4-1 and TRBJ1-2, with D unclear. Trimming removed 4 bases from V and 4 bases from J, with 16 bases in between. CDR3 size: 15 residues. The germline CDR1 and CDR2 sequences are MGHRA and YSYEKL. For the CDR3, the DNA is TGCGCCAGCAGCCCCTTCAGTGGCATGGGCTATGGCTACACCTTC. This encodes CASSPFSGMGYGYTF.

The J gene is TRBJ1-2, the V gene TRBV9; possibly TRBD1 for D (6 bases). The CDR3 length is 16 residues. CDR1 is SGDLS and CDR2 is YYNGEE in the germline V gene. Trimming left V 4 bases short and J 2 bases short, with 18 bases between. The CDR3 loop reads CASSPGAPQGNYGYTF. The CDR3 DNA reads as TGTGCCAGCAGCCCCGGGGCCCCACAGGGAAACTATGGCTACACCTTC.

The table lists this clone with a count of one. V and J are TRBV5-6 and TRBJ2-1, with D perhaps matching TRBD1 (6 bases). The CDR3 consists of 18 residues. The ends were cut back, 4 bases at V and 0 bases at J, with 20 bases in the middle. Per the germline V gene, CDR1 is SGHDT and CDR2 is YYEEEE. The CDR3 bases are TGTGCCAGCAGCCCATACCTGCGACAGGCGAGCTCCTACAATGAGCAGTTCTTC. Protein product: CASSPYLRQASSYNEQFF.

This chain connects TRBV5-8 to TRBJ1-2, with 7 bases matching TRBD1. With 2 bases clipped from V and 8 bases from J, the junction kept 18 bases outside the gene matches. Germline CDR1 reads SGHTS; CDR2 reads YDEGEE. The CDR3 is 17 amino acids. CDR3 sequence: CASSFRVRGSLSGGYTF. In DNA, the CDR3 is TGTGCCAGCAGCTTCCGGGTCAGGGGGTCTCTTTCCGGCGGCTACACCTTC.

The rearrangement links TRBV7-9 to TRBJ2-1, with D perhaps matching TRBD1 or TRBD2 (6 bases each). Trimming stripped 5 bases from V and 6 bases from J, with 29 bases between. CDR3 size: 19 residues. CDR1 is SEHNR and CDR2 is FQNEAQ in the germline V gene (reference sequence). Here the CDR3 DNA reads TGTGCCAGCAGCCTTAGAGAAGGGGGATTTCGCGGGACGCGCAATGAGCAGTTCTTC. Amino acid sequence: CASSLREGGFRGTRNEQFF.

Here the CDR3 reads CASSRSGQGHGNEQFF. The CDR3 DNA follows: TGTGCCAGCAGCCGTTCGGGGCAGGGCCACGGGAATGAGCAGTTCTTC. The chain carries TRBV28 and TRBJ2-1; D may be TRBD1 or TRBD2 (5 bases each). Germline loops: CDR1 MDHEN, CDR2 SYDVKM. Trimming stripped 6 bases from V and 7 bases from J, with 22 bases between. This CDR3 contains 16 residues.

The rearrangement uses TRBV21-1 and TRBJ2-2. TRBV21-1 has pseudogene status. The CDR3 contains 15 residues. CDR3 sequence (DNA): TGTGCCAGCAGCAATGGGGGGCCGAACACCGGGGAGCTGTTTTTT. Amino acid sequence: CASSNGGPNTGELFF.

V is TRBV5-1 and J is TRBJ1-2, with 11 bases fitting TRBD1. Germline V gives CDR1 SGHRS, CDR2 YFSETQ. J gave up 2 bases and V 2 bases, and 2 bases lay outside the gene matches. The CDR3 loop spans 15 amino acids. The CDR3 nucleotides read TGCGCCAGCAGCTTACGGACAGGGGGCAACTATGGCTACACCTTC. It yields the protein CASSLRTGGNYGYTF.